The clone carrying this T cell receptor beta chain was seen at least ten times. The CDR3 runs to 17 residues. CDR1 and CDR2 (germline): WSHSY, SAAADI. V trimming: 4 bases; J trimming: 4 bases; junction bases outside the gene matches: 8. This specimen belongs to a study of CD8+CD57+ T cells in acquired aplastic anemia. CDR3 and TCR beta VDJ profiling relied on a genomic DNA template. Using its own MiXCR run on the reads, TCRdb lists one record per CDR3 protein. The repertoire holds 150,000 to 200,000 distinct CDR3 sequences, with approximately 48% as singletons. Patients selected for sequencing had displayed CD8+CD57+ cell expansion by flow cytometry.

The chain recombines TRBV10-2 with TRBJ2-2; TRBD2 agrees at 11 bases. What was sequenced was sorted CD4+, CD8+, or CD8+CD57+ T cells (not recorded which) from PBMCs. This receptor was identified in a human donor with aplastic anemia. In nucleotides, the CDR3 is TGCGCCAGCAGTGGAGCGGTAGCGGGAGGGGGCACCGGGGAGCTGTTTTTT. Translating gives CASSGAVAGGGTGELFF.